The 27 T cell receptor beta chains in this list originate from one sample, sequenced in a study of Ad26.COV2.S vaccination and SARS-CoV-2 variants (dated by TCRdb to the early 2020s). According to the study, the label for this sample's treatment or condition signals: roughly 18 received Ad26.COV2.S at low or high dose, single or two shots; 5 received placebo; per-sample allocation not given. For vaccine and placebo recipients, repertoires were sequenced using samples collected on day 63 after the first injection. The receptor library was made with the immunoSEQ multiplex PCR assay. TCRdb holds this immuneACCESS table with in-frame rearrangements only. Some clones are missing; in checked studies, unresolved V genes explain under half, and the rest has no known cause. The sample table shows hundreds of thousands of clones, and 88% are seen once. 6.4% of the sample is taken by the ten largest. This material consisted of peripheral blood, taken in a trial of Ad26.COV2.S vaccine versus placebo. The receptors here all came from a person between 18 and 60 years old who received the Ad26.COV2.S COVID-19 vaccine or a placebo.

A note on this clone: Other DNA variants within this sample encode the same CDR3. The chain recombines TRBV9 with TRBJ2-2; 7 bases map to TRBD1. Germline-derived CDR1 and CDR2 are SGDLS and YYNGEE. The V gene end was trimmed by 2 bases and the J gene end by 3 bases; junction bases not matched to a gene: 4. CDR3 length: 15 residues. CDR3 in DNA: TGTGCCAGCAGCGTCAGGGGGTTAGACACCGGGGAGCTGTTTTTT. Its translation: CASSVRGLDTGELFF.

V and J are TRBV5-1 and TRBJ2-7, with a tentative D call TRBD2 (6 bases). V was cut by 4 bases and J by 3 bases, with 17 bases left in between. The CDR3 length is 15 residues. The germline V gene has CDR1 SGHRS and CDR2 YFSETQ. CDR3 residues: CASSLTASANYEQYF. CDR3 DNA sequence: TGCGCCAGCAGCCTGACGGCTAGCGCCAACTACGAGCAGTACTTC.

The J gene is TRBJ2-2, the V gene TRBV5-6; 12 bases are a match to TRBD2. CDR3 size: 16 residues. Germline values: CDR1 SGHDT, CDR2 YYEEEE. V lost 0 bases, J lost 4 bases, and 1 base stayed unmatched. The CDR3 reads CASSLGLAGVTGELFF. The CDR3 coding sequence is TGTGCCAGCAGCTTGGGACTAGCGGGAGTCACCGGGGAGCTGTTTTTT.

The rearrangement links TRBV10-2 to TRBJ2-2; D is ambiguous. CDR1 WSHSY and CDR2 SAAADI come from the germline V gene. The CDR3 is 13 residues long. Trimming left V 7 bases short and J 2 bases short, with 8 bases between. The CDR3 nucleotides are TGCGCCAGCAACCGGATTAACACCGGGGAGCTGTTTTTT. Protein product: CASNRINTGELFF.

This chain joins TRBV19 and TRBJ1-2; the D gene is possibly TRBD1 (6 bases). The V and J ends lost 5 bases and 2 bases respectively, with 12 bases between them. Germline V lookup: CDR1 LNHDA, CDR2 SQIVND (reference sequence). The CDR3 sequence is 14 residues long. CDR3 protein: CASSPRTANYGYTF. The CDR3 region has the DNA TGTGCCAGTAGTCCTAGGACAGCAAACTATGGCTACACCTTC.

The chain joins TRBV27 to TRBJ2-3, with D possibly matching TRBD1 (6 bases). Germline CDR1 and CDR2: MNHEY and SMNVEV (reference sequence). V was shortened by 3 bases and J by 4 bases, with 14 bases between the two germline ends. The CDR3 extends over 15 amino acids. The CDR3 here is CASSFDRTDPDTQYF. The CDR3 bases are TGTGCCAGCAGTTTCGACAGGACAGATCCAGATACGCAGTATTTT.

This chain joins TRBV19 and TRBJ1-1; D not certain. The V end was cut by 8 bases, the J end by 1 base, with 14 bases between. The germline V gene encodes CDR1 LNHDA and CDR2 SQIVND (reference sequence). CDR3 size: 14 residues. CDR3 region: CASAYLLGNTEAFF. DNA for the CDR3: TGTGCCAGTGCCTACTTATTGGGGAACACTGAAGCTTTCTTT.

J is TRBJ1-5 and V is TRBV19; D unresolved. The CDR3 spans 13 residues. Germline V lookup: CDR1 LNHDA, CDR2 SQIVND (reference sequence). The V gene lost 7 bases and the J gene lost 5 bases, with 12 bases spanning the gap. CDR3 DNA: TGTGCCAGTAAGCAATTGATGGATCAGCCCCAGCATTTT. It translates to CASKQLMDQPQHF. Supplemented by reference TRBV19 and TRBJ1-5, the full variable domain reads DGGITQSPKYLFRKEGQNVTLSCEQNLNHDAMYWYRQDPGQGLRLIYYSQIVNDFQKGDIAEGYSVSREKKESFPLTVTSAQKNPTAFYLCASKQLMDQPQHFGDGTRLSIL.

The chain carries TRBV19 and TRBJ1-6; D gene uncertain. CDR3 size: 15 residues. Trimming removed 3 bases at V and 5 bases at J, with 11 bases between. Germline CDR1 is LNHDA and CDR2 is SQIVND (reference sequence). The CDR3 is CASSIGTVDNSPLHF. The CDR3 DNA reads TGTGCCAGTAGTATTGGAACGGTCGATAATTCACCCCTCCACTTT.

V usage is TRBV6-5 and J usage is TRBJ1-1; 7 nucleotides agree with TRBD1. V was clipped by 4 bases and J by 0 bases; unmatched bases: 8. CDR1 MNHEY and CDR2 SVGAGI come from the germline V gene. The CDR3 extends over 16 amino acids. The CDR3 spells CASSFGQELMNTEAFF. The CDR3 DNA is TGTGCCAGCAGTTTCGGACAGGAATTAATGAACACTGAAGCTTTCTTT.

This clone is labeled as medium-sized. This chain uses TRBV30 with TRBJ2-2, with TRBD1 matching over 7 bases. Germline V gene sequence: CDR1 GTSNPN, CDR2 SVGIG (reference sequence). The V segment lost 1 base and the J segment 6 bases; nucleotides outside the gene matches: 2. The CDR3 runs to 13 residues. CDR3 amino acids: CAWSGGQAGELFF. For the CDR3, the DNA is TGTGCCTGGAGTGGCGGACAGGCCGGGGAGCTGTTTTTT.

CDR3 nucleotides: TGTGCCAGCAGCCCCCTCCCGGGACCGGTAAACATTCAGTACTTC. Translating gives CASSPLPGPVNIQYF. The chain recombines TRBV7-2 with TRBJ2-4; the D call may be TRBD1 or TRBD2 (5 bases each). The length of the CDR3 is 15 residues. The V gene's germline CDR1 is SGHTA and CDR2 FQGNSA. With 5 bases removed from V and 6 bases from J, the gap between germline ends came to 17 bases. The variable domain in full, completed from reference TRBV7-2 and TRBJ2-4, reads GAGVSQSPSNKVTEKGKDVELRCDPISGHTALYWYRQSLGQGLEFLIYFQGNSAPDKSGLPSDRFSAERTGGSVSTLTIQRTQQEDSAVYLCASSPLPGPVNIQYFGAGTRLSVL.

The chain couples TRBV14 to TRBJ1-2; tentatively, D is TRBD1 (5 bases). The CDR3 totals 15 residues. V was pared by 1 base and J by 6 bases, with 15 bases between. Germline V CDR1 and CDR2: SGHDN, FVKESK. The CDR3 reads CASSQVGAGINGYTF. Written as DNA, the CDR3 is TGTGCCAGCAGCCAAGTAGGGGCAGGGATTAATGGCTACACCTTC.

The CDR3 loop is CASSLDEAGGPETQYF. Here the CDR3 DNA reads TGTGCCAGCAGCTTAGATGAAGCGGGAGGGCCAGAGACCCAGTACTTC. The J gene is TRBJ2-5, the V gene TRBV7-7; 10 bases are a match to TRBD2. This CDR3 has 16 residues. J was trimmed by 4 bases and V by 1 base; bases with no gene match: 6. Per germline, CDR1 SSHAT and CDR2 FNYEAQ (reference sequence).

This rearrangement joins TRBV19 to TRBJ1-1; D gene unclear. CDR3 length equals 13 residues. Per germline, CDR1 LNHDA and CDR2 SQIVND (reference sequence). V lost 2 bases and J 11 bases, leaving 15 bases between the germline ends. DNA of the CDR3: TGTGCCAGTAGTATACCCCTCCTAAGCCCGGCTTTCTTT. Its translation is CASSIPLLSPAFF.

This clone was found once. CDR3 sequence: CASSYSLRAQETQYF. As DNA, the CDR3 is TGTGCCAGCAGTTACTCGCTGCGGGCTCAAGAGACCCAGTACTTC. The rearrangement joins TRBV6-5 to TRBJ2-5; a possible D gene is TRBD2 (5 bases). CDR1 is MNHEY, CDR2 SVGAGI, per germline. The germline V and J ends were trimmed by 0 bases and 2 bases, with 10 bases remaining between them. This CDR3 comprises 15 residues.

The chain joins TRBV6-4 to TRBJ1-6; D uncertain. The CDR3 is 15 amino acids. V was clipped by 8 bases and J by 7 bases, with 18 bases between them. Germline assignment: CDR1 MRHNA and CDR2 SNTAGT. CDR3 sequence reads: CASGLGPGLNSPLHF. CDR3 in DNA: TGTGCCAGCGGACTCGGGCCTGGCCTAAATTCACCCCTCCACTTT.

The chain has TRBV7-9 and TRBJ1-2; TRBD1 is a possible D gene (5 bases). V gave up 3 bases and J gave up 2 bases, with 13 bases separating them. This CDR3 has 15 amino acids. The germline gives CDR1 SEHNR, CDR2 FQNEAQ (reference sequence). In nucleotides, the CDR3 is TGTGCCAGCAGCTTCCCCGGACGGGACAACTATGGCTACACCTTC. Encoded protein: CASSFPGRDNYGYTF.

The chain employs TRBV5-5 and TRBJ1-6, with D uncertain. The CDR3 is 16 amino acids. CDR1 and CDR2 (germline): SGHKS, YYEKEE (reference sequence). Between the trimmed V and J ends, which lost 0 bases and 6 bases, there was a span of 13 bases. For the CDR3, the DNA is TGTGCCAGCAGCTTGGTAGGTGCCCAAAGTAATTCACCCCTCCACTTT. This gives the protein CASSLVGAQSNSPLHF.

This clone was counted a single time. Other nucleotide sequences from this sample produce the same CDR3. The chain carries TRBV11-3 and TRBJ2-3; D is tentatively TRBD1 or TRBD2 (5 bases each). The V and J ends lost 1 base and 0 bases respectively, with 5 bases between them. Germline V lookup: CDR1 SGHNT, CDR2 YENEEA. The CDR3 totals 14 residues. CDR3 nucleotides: TGTGCCAGCAGCTTAGGGGGGAGCACAGATACGCAGTATTTT. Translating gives CASSLGGSTDTQYF.

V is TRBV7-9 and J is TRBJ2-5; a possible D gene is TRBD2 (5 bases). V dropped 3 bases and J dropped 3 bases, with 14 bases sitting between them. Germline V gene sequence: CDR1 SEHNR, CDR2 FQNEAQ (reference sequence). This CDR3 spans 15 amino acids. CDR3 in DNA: TGTGCCAGCAGCTTCGGTCGGGGAGTCGAAGAGACCCAGTACTTC. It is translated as CASSFGRGVEETQYF.

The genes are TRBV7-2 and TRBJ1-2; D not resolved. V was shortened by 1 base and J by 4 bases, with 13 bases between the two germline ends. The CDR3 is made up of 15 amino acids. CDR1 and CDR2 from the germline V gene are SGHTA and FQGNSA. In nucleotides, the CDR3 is TGTGCCAGCAGCTTAGTATACAGTGGATCCTATGGCTACACCTTC. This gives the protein CASSLVYSGSYGYTF. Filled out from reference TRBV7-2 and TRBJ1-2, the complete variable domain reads GAGVSQSPSNKVTEKGKDVELRCDPISGHTALYWYRQSLGQGLEFLIYFQGNSAPDKSGLPSDRFSAERTGGSVSTLTIQRTQQEDSAVYLCASSLVYSGSYGYTFGSGTRLTVV.

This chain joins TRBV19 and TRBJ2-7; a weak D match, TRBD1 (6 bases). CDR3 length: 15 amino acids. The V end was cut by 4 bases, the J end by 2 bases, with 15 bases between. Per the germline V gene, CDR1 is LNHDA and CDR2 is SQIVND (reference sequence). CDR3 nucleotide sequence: TGTGCCAGTAGTAACAGGGTTTTGGCAACCTACGAGCAGTACTTC. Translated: CASSNRVLATYEQYF.

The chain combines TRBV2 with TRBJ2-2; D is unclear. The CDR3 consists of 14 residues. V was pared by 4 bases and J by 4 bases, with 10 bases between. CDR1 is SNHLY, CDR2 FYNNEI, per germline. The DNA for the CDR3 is TGTGCCAGCAGTGTCAGGCAAACCACCGGGGAGCTGTTTTTT. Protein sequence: CASSVRQTTGELFF.

The CDR3 DNA sequence: TGTGCCAGCAGATACGGGACAGCTAGCACAGATACGCAGTATTTT. Protein sequence: CASRYGTASTDTQYF. The rearrangement joins TRBV7-9 to TRBJ2-3; TRBD1 matches at 7 bases. Trimming at V came to 6 bases and at J to 0 bases, leaving 6 bases not matched to a gene. Germline V gene data show CDR1 as SEHNR and CDR2 as FQNEAQ (reference sequence). The CDR3 loop spans 15 amino acids.

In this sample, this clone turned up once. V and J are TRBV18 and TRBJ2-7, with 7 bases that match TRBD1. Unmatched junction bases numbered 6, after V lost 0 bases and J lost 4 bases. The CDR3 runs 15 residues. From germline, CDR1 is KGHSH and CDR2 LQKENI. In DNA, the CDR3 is TGTGCCAGCTCACCACCCGACAGGGCCTATTACGAGCAGTACTTC. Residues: CASSPPDRAYYEQYF. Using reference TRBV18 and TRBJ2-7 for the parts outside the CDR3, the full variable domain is NAGVMQNPRHLVRRRGQEARLRCSPMKGHSHVYWYRQLPEEGLKFMVYLQKENIIDESGMPKERFSAEFPKEGPSILRIQQVVRGDSAAYFCASSPPDRAYYEQYFGPGTRLTVT.

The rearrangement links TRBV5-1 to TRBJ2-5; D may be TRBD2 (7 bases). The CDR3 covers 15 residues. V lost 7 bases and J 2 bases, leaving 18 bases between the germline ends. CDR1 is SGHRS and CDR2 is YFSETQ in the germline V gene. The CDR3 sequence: CASQGGAIDQETQYF. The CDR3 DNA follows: TGCGCCAGCCAAGGGGGGGCTATAGATCAAGAGACCCAGTACTTC.